These T cell receptor beta chains were read from a single sample in a study of T cell responses to AZD1222 COVID-19 vaccine. The repertoire was sequenced with immunoSEQ multiplex PCR; TCRdb's copy has only in-frame clones and lacks some. Among 85,000 or so clones listed, just over 90% were seen once. The source was peripheral blood, collected 28 days after the second AZD1222 dose. All receptors come from an adult who received the AZD1222 COVID-19 vaccine. The CDR3 runs from the conserved cysteine through the conserved F or W. Each record gives: V gene, J gene, clone size, D gene, CDR3 protein, CDR3 DNA. A D gene is named only where the DNA matches it firmly. The size field is filled for only some rows; it gives once, few, many or a size class.

TRBV6-2/TRBV6-3	TRBJ1-5	-	-	CASSYPNTDQPQHF	TGTGCCAGCAGTTACCCAAATACAGATCAGCCCCAGCATTTT
TRBV29-1	TRBJ2-1	-	TRBD2	CSVVSSGRDNEQFF	TGCAGCGTTGTCAGTAGCGGGAGAGACAATGAGCAGTTCTTC
TRBV27	TRBJ1-6	-	-	CASTFRLVYNSPLHF	TGTGCCAGCACCTTCCGGCTCGTCTATAATTCACCCCTCCACTTT
TRBV4-2	TRBJ1-6	-	-	CASSQAIGGSPLHF	TGTGCCAGCAGCCAAGCTATTGGGGGGTCACCCCTCCACTTT
TRBV7-6	TRBJ1-2	-	TRBD1	CASSFGQGASQDGYTF	TGTGCCAGCAGCTTTGGACAGGGGGCTTCCCAGGATGGCTACACCTTC
TRBV19	TRBJ2-2	-	TRBD2	CASSIWAGRASGTPGELFF	TGTGCCAGTAGTATATGGGCAGGGAGGGCTAGCGGTACCCCCGGGGAGCTGTTTTTT
TRBV27	TRBJ1-1	-	TRBD1	CASSLWTGGEAFF	TGTGCCAGCAGTTTGTGGACAGGGGGTGAAGCTTTCTTT
TRBV5-1	TRBJ1-1	-	TRBD1	CASSWVPGQGRGTEAFF	TGCGCCAGCAGCTGGGTCCCGGGACAGGGGAGGGGCACTGAAGCTTTCTTT
TRBV7-2	TRBJ2-7	-	-	CASSPGQKFYEQYF	TGTGCCAGCAGCCCCGGACAGAAGTTCTACGAGCAGTACTTC
TRBV21-1	TRBJ2-7	-	-	CASRNPSRDRRTREQYF	TGTGCCAGCAGGAATCCCTCCCGGGACAGGCGAACGAGGGAGCAGTACTTC
TRBV7-9	TRBJ2-2	-	TRBD2	CASITPGGLAGPNTGELFF	TGTGCCAGCATCACCCCAGGGGGACTAGCGGGACCGAACACCGGGGAGCTGTTTTTT
TRBV3-1/TRBV3-2	TRBJ1-4	-	-	CASSWTADEKLFF	TGTGCCAGCAGTTGGACTGCGGATGAAAAACTGTTTTTT
TRBV5-6	TRBJ2-5	-	TRBD1	CASSATGTGRETQYF	TGTGCCAGCAGCGCAACCGGGACAGGACGGGAGACCCAGTACTTC
TRBV9	TRBJ2-7	-	-	CASSVGGSSYEQYF	TGTGCCAGCAGCGTAGGTGGTTCCTCCTACGAGCAGTACTTC
TRBV18	TRBJ1-1	-	-	CASSPASDSDTEAFF	TGTGCCAGCTCACCCGCTTCGGACAGCGACACTGAAGCTTTCTTT
TRBV3-1/TRBV3-2	TRBJ1-1	-	-	CASSPSRGPNTEAFF	TGTGCCAGCAGCCCATCACGGGGACCGAACACTGAAGCTTTCTTT
TRBV5-1	TRBJ1-6	-	-	CASSLDSSSPLHF	TGCGCCAGCAGCTTGGACTCGAGCTCACCCCTCCACTTT
TRBV2	TRBJ2-1	-	-	CASSGGTSSYNEQFF	TGTGCCAGCAGTGGCGGGACCAGCTCCTACAATGAGCAGTTCTTC
TRBV6-5	TRBJ1-1	-	-	CAVSRGDMNTEAFF	TGTGCCGTATCCCGGGGGGACATGAACACTGAAGCTTTCTTT
TRBV28	TRBJ1-2	-	TRBD1	CASSPGQEVGGYTF	TGTGCCAGCAGTCCTGGACAGGAGGTGGGGGGCTACACCTTC
TRBV7-3	TRBJ1-1	-	-	CASSPPGGEAAEAFF	TGTGCCAGCAGCCCCCCCGGTGGGGAGGCGGCTGAAGCTTTCTTT
TRBV7-2	TRBJ2-2	-	TRBD1	CASSSVGTGILSGELFF	TGTGCCAGCAGCTCCGTGGGGACAGGGATCTTGTCCGGGGAGCTGTTTTTT
TRBV5-1	TRBJ1-3	-	-	CASSLVGGGVPPGNTIYF	TGCGCCAGCAGCTTGGTAGGAGGGGGAGTCCCCCCTGGAAACACCATATATTTT
TRBV24-1	TRBJ2-2	-	-	CATSEASGDTGELFF	TGTGCCACCAGTGAGGCCTCCGGGGACACCGGGGAGCTGTTTTTT
TRBV30	TRBJ1-6	-	-	CAWSVFLRGPPAGNSPLHF	TGTGCCTGGAGTGTATTTTTAAGAGGGCCCCCCGCGGGGAATTCACCCCTCCACTTT
TRBV5-1	TRBJ1-4	-	-	CASSLDIREKLFF	TGCGCCAGCAGCTTGGATATTCGGGAAAAACTGTTTTTT
TRBV4-1	TRBJ2-1	-	-	CASSQDRIGVLEQFF	TGCGCCAGCAGCCAAGATCGGATTGGGGTTCTTGAGCAGTTCTTC
TRBV29-1	TRBJ1-2	once	TRBD1	CSGNSGQGYGYTF	TGCAGCGGGAACTCGGGACAGGGGTATGGCTACACCTTC
TRBV7-3	TRBJ2-7	-	-	CASSLAQSYEQYF	TGTGCCAGCAGCTTAGCCCAAAGCTACGAGCAGTACTTC
TRBV18	TRBJ1-2	-	-	CASSPGPWEGYGYTF	TGTGCCAGCTCACCAGGCCCATGGGAGGGCTATGGCTACACCTTC
TRBV7-2	TRBJ1-6	-	-	CASSLAQPVSYNSPLHF	TGTGCCAGCAGCTTAGCTCAGCCGGTCTCCTATAATTCACCCCTCCACTTT
TRBV27	TRBJ1-1	-	-	CASRLGRLATEAFF	TGTGCCAGCAGGCTGGGACGGCTGGCCACTGAAGCTTTCTTT
TRBV5-4	TRBJ2-4	-	-	CASSLMAGNIQYF	TGTGCCAGCAGCTTAATGGCGGGAAACATTCAGTACTTC
TRBV3-1/TRBV3-2	TRBJ1-5	-	TRBD1	CASSQGTGKDQPQHF	TGTGCCAGCAGCCAAGGGACAGGGAAAGATCAGCCCCAGCATTTT
TRBV3-1/TRBV3-2	TRBJ1-2	-	-	CASSQEWQQAYGYTF	TGTGCCAGCAGCCAAGAATGGCAGCAGGCCTATGGCTACACCTTC
TRBV6-6	TRBJ1-4	-	-	CASSPNPLAGGDQGNEKLFF	TGTGCCAGCAGCCCCAATCCCCTAGCGGGGGGCGATCAGGGAAATGAAAAACTGTTTTTT
TRBV9	TRBJ1-1	-	-	CASSPRASRLENTEAFF	TGTGCCAGCAGCCCTCGAGCTTCTCGTCTCGAGAACACTGAAGCTTTCTTT
TRBV5-1	TRBJ2-4	once	TRBD2	CASSLQAWGEGIQYF	TGCGCCAGCAGCTTGCAGGCGTGGGGGGAGGGCATTCAGTACTTC
TRBV11-1	TRBJ1-1	-	-	CASSLAGSEAFF	TGTGCCAGCAGCTTGGCAGGGTCTGAAGCTTTCTTT
TRBV4-1	TRBJ2-7	-	-	CASSQAARSIAAVYEQYF	TGCGCCAGCAGCCAAGCCGCTCGGTCCATAGCGGCCGTCTACGAGCAGTACTTC
TRBV6-1	TRBJ2-3	-	TRBD2	CASSEATSGTTSTDTQYF	TGTGCCAGCAGTGAAGCGACTAGCGGGACCACTAGCACAGATACGCAGTATTTT
TRBV28	TRBJ2-3	-	-	CASSLPPPTDTQYF	TGTGCCAGCAGTTTACCCCCGCCCACAGATACGCAGTATTTT
TRBV4-2	TRBJ2-1	-	-	CASSQGDTQNEQFF	TGTGCCAGCAGCCAGGGCGATACTCAGAATGAGCAGTTCTTC
TRBV6-5	TRBJ1-2	-	TRBD1	CASSYSVSGTGYGYTF	TGTGCCAGCAGTTACTCGGTTTCCGGGACAGGGTATGGCTACACCTTC
TRBV2	TRBJ2-1	-	TRBD2	CASRTSEVYNEQFF	TGTGCCAGCAGGACTAGCGAGGTATACAATGAGCAGTTCTTC
TRBV9	TRBJ1-2	-	-	CASSPRVGQTNYGYTF	TGTGCCAGCAGCCCCCGGGTAGGGCAGACTAACTATGGCTACACCTTC
TRBV29-1	TRBJ2-2	-	-	CSVYSGRGELFF	TGCAGCGTTTACAGCGGACGCGGGGAGCTGTTTTTT
TRBV10-3	TRBJ1-1	-	-	CAISEWTAGTEAFF	TGTGCCATCAGTGAATGGACGGCGGGCACTGAAGCTTTCTTT
TRBV5-5	TRBJ2-3	-	TRBD2	CASSLPTSGTSDTQYF	TGTGCCAGCAGCTTGCCAACTAGCGGGACGTCAGATACGCAGTATTTT
TRBV28	TRBJ1-5	-	-	CASSLLGYYSNQPQHF	TGTGCCAGCAGTTTATTAGGGTATTATAGCAATCAGCCCCAGCATTTT
TRBV28	TRBJ1-1	-	TRBD1	CASRPLDREDTEAFF	TGTGCCAGCAGACCCCTGGACAGGGAGGACACTGAAGCTTTCTTT
TRBV6-5	TRBJ2-3	-	-	CASRSGFPDTQYF	TGTGCCAGCAGGTCGGGATTCCCAGATACGCAGTATTTT
TRBV5-1	TRBJ1-1	once	-	CASSTPENTEAFF	TGCGCCAGCAGTACCCCGGAGAACACTGAAGCTTTCTTT
TRBV9	TRBJ2-3	-	-	CASSVGTGSASTDTQYF	TGTGCCAGCAGCGTAGGCACAGGTTCTGCTAGCACAGATACGCAGTATTTT
TRBV4-2	TRBJ1-5	-	-	CASSQGDWLAQHF	TGTGCCAGCAGCCAAGGAGACTGGTTGGCCCAGCATTTT
TRBV29-1	TRBJ2-7	-	TRBD2	CSVGTSGIFYEQYF	TGCAGCGTCGGGACTAGCGGGATTTTCTACGAGCAGTACTTC
TRBV10-1	TRBJ2-7	few	TRBD2	CASSESGTSGHEQYF	TGCGCCAGCAGTGAGTCCGGGACTAGTGGCCACGAGCAGTACTTC
TRBV11-2	TRBJ2-1	-	TRBD2	CASSPKAGGPYNEQFF	TGTGCCAGCAGCCCAAAAGCGGGAGGGCCCTACAATGAGCAGTTCTTC